This T cell receptor (beta chain) is from a study of identical twins. Regarding the study as a whole: Beta out-of-frame sequences displayed a weaker excess of sharing between twins.

TCRdb re-called the 5' RACE reads through MiXCR, storing one row per CDR3 protein. Among 510,000 or so distinct CDR3 sequences listed, 13% to 15% were seen once. A word on this clonotype: Its antigen is unidentified.

Separately, the same data were catalogued under a study of yellow fever vaccine responses in identical twins.

This clonotype was obtained from a woman under 30 in good health. The sequencing input was CD4+ T cells sorted from blood.

The CDR3 spells CASSTSPGELFF. In nucleotides, the CDR3 is TGTGCCAGCAGTACTAGCCCCGGGGAGCTGTTTTTT. This chain joins TRBV6-1 and TRBJ2-2; possible D gene TRBD2, 6 bases. Looked up from germline, CDR1 is MNHNS and CDR2 is SASEGT. V gave up 5 bases and J gave up 6 bases, with 7 bases separating them. The CDR3 runs 12 residues.